Below, 32 T cell receptor beta chains from the same sample are listed, as sequenced in a study of PD-1 blockade in mismatch repair-deficient tumors. The data were produced by immunoSEQ multiplex PCR, yet TCRdb's version contains in-frame clones alone and is incomplete. The sample records 100,000 to 150,000 clones, approximately 90% being singletons. The sequencing here drew on peripheral blood, taken 44 weeks after starting pembrolizumab. These receptor sequences come from an adult with mismatch repair-deficient cancer.

The CDR3 protein is CAIGPDGVYEQYF. As DNA, the CDR3 is TGTGCCATCGGGCCGGACGGAGTCTACGAGCAGTACTTC. The chain uses TRBV10-3 and TRBJ2-7; D gene ambiguous. Germline V lookup: CDR1 ENHRY, CDR2 SYGVKD. The CDR3 runs to 13 residues. Trimming removed 8 bases from V and 3 bases from J, with 14 bases in between.

V gene TRBV9 combines with J gene TRBJ2-7; no reliable D call. The germline gives CDR1 SGDLS, CDR2 YYNGEE. Between the trimmed V and J ends, which lost 7 bases and 0 bases, there was a span of 17 bases. This CDR3 has 15 amino acids. DNA for the CDR3: TGTGCCAGCTCCCGTACGGGCGAAAGCTCCTACGAGCAGTACTTC. Translated: CASSRTGESSYEQYF. Supplemented by reference TRBV9 and TRBJ2-7, the full variable domain reads DSGVTQTPKHLITATGQRVTLRCSPRSGDLSVYWYQQSLDQGLQFLIQYYNGEERAKGNILERFSAQQFPDLHSELNLSSLELGDSALYFCASSRTGESSYEQYFGPGTRLTVT.

This chain uses TRBV5-5 with TRBJ2-2, with 7 bases aligning to TRBD1. CDR1 and CDR2 (germline): SGHKS, YYEKEE (reference sequence). Trimming cost V 0 bases and J 1 base; bases outside gene matches: 9. The CDR3 totals 18 residues. Written as DNA, the CDR3 is TGTGCCAGCAGCTTGGAACGCCGACGACAGGGGAACACCGGGGAGCTGTTTTTT. Translating it yields CASSLERRRQGNTGELFF.

This rearrangement joins TRBV12-2 to TRBJ1-5. TRBV12-2 is tagged as a pseudogene. The CDR3 sequence is 13 residues long. This CDR3 is CASRLGPNQPQHF. CDR3 bases: TGTGCAAGTCGCTTAGGTCCCAATCAGCCCCAGCATTTT.

This chain joins TRBV6-6 and TRBJ2-1, with 11 nucleotides matching TRBD2. CDR1 is MNHNY, CDR2 SVGAGI, per germline (reference sequence). This CDR3 is 14 amino acids long. The J segment lost 3 bases and the V segment lost 10 bases, leaving 5 bases of the junction unmatched. The CDR3 sequence is CATRTSGSYNEQFF. The DNA of the CDR3 is TGTGCCACAAGAACTAGCGGGAGCTACAATGAGCAGTTCTTC.

The chain uses TRBV11-2 and TRBJ2-5, with D possibly matching TRBD2 (6 bases). V gave up 1 base and J gave up 9 bases, with 15 bases separating them. This CDR3 comprises 14 residues. Germline-derived CDR1 and CDR2 are SGHAT and FQNNGV. CDR3 region: CASSLVLGGRSQYF. The CDR3 coding sequence is TGTGCCAGCAGCTTAGTTCTGGGAGGCAGATCCCAGTACTTC.

The chain uses TRBV28 and TRBJ1-5, with D perhaps TRBD1 (5 bases). The CDR3 sequence is 16 residues long. V gave up 1 base and J gave up 7 bases, with 17 bases separating them. Germline V lookup: CDR1 MDHEN, CDR2 SYDVKM. CDR3 nucleotide sequence: TGTGCCAGCAGTTTATTTCACCGGGACCGACGGCAGCCCCAGCATTTT. Protein product: CASSLFHRDRRQPQHF.

The sample holds a few counts of this clone. V and J are TRBV30 and TRBJ2-7, with D unclear. The CDR3 is 11 amino acids. Trimming removed 2 bases from V and 4 bases from J, with 6 bases in between. CDR1 and CDR2 from the germline V gene are GTSNPN and SVGIG (reference sequence). The CDR3 region is CAWSSAYEQYF. Written as DNA, the CDR3 is TGTGCCTGGAGTTCAGCGTACGAGCAGTACTTC.

The chain uses TRBV9 and TRBJ2-1, with 9 bases identical to TRBD2. The J segment lost 3 bases and the V segment lost 4 bases, leaving 5 bases of the junction unmatched. This CDR3 contains 15 residues. Germline lookup yields CDR1 SGDLS and CDR2 YYNGEE. The CDR3 DNA reads as TGTGCCAGCAGCTATGGACTAGCGCGCTACAATGAGCAGTTCTTC. Translation: CASSYGLARYNEQFF. The whole variable domain, remainder taken from reference TRBV9 and TRBJ2-1, is DSGVTQTPKHLITATGQRVTLRCSPRSGDLSVYWYQQSLDQGLQFLIQYYNGEERAKGNILERFSAQQFPDLHSELNLSSLELGDSALYFCASSYGLARYNEQFFGPGTRLTVL.

The rearrangement links TRBV28 to TRBJ2-3; the match to TRBD2 covers 7 bases. V was clipped by 2 bases and J by 7 bases; unmatched bases: 9. The CDR3 contains 15 residues. The germline V gene has CDR1 MDHEN and CDR2 SYDVKM. The CDR3 DNA reads as TGTGCCAGCAGTTTAGGGACTACAAAGGCAAATACGCAGTATTTT. This sequence encodes CASSLGTTKANTQYF.

This clone was observed a single time. The J gene is TRBJ1-5, the V gene TRBV6-1, with D hard to call. The germline V and J ends were trimmed by 6 bases and 9 bases, with 9 bases remaining between them. The germline CDR1 and CDR2 sequences are MNHNS and SASEGT. The CDR3 loop spans 11 amino acids. The CDR3 DNA reads as TGTGCCAGCAGCCCGGAGGGGCCCCAGCATTTT. This codes for CASSPEGPQHF.

V usage is TRBV9 and J usage is TRBJ2-3; D is undetermined. The CDR3 extends over 16 amino acids. Between the trimmed V and J ends, which lost 0 bases and 4 bases, there was a span of 15 bases. Germline V gene lookup returns CDR1 SGDLS and CDR2 YYNGEE. The CDR3 coding sequence is TGTGCCAGCAGCGTAGGGGTTAGCAGAACTTCAGATACGCAGTATTTT. It is translated as CASSVGVSRTSDTQYF.

CDR3 sequence: CASSMQNNEQFF. The CDR3 nucleotides are TGTGCCAGCAGTATGCAGAACAATGAGCAGTTCTTC. The chain uses TRBV7-9 and TRBJ2-1; D gene unclear. CDR1 is SEHNR, CDR2 FQNEAQ, per germline (reference sequence). There are 12 residues in the CDR3. V lost 6 bases and J lost 5, with 8 bases in between.

V gene TRBV9 combines with J gene TRBJ2-5; D is perhaps TRBD2 (6 bases). Germline loops: CDR1 SGDLS, CDR2 YYNGEE. V shed 4 bases and J shed 8 bases, with 18 bases lying between them. CDR3 length: 14 amino acids. The CDR3 nucleotides are TGTGCCAGCAGCACCCTGGGGCTCGGGGGAACCCAGTACTTC. Its translation: CASSTLGLGGTQYF.

This sequence joins TRBV4-2 and TRBJ2-5; TRBD1 aligns across 8 bases. The CDR3 totals 13 residues. The trim removed 6 bases at V and 0 bases at J, leaving 0 bases unmatched. Germline CDR1 LGHNA, CDR2 YNFKEQ. DNA of the CDR3: TGTGCCAGCAGGGGACAGGACCAAGAGACCCAGTACTTC. Translation: CASRGQDQETQYF.

The chain employs TRBV27 and TRBJ2-5, with D perhaps TRBD1 (5 bases). The germline V gene has CDR1 MNHEY and CDR2 SMNVEV (reference sequence). The germline V and J ends were trimmed by 6 bases and 2 bases, with 10 bases remaining between them. The CDR3 is 13 residues long. CDR3 in DNA: TGTGCCAGCAGGAAGACAGCACAAGAGACCCAGTACTTC. Amino acid sequence: CASRKTAQETQYF.

This clone has only a few counts. V is TRBV4-2 and J is TRBJ2-2; no clear D. CDR1 and CDR2 (germline): LGHNA, YNFKEQ. This CDR3 has 14 amino acids. Trimming removed 2 bases from V and 4 bases from J, with 8 bases in between. The CDR3 spells CASSQWQATGELFF. In DNA form, the CDR3 reads TGTGCCAGCAGCCAATGGCAGGCCACCGGGGAGCTGTTTTTT.

V and J are TRBV11-2 and TRBJ2-7; D is undetermined. V gave up 1 base and J gave up 1 base, with 14 bases separating them. Germline V CDR1 and CDR2: SGHAT, FQNNGV. The CDR3 is 16 amino acids. The CDR3 sequence is CASSLVYGLSSYEQYF. The CDR3 region has the DNA TGTGCCAGCAGCTTAGTCTACGGGTTGTCATCCTACGAGCAGTACTTC. The whole variable domain, filled in from reference TRBV11-2 and TRBJ2-7, reads EAGVAQSPRYKIIEKRQSVAFWCNPISGHATLYWYQQILGQGPKLLIQFQNNGVVDDSQLPKDRFSAERLKGVDSTLKIQPAKLEDSAVYLCASSLVYGLSSYEQYFGPGTRLTVT.

As to this clone: An end of the junction does not agree with germline; a read error may underlie this. This chain joins TRBV6-5 and TRBJ2-7, with D possibly being TRBD1 or TRBD2 (5 bases each). The CDR3 extends over 12 amino acids. The germline V gene has CDR1 MNHEY and CDR2 SVGAGI. The CDR3 region is CASSTGVGTSNF. CDR3 nucleotide sequence: TGTGCCAGCAGTACCGGTGTCGGGACGTCAAACTTC.

The CDR3 coding sequence is TGTGCCAGCAGACAGGGACTAGCCAGCACAGATACGCAGTATTTT. Amino acid sequence: CASRQGLASTDTQYF. The rearrangement uses TRBV9 and TRBJ2-3, with 9 bases fitting TRBD2. Germline loops: CDR1 SGDLS, CDR2 YYNGEE. The CDR3 has 15 amino acids. With 5 bases clipped from V and 0 bases from J, the junction kept 4 bases outside the gene matches. Variable domain in full (rest from reference TRBV9 and TRBJ2-3): DSGVTQTPKHLITATGQRVTLRCSPRSGDLSVYWYQQSLDQGLQFLIQYYNGEERAKGNILERFSAQQFPDLHSELNLSSLELGDSALYFCASRQGLASTDTQYFGPGTRLTVL.

A single count supports this clone. The V and J genes are TRBV29-1 and TRBJ2-3; 7 bases are shared with TRBD1. CDR1 and CDR2 from the germline V gene are SQVTM and ANQGSEA. The CDR3 covers 15 residues. The J segment lost 1 base and the V segment lost 1 base, leaving 5 bases of the junction unmatched. The chain's CDR3 is CSVEVWDRGTDTQYF. The CDR3, as DNA: TGCAGCGTTGAAGTTTGGGACAGAGGCACAGATACGCAGTATTTT.

The chain has TRBV10-3 and TRBJ2-1; the match to TRBD2 covers 14 bases. Germline values: CDR1 ENHRY, CDR2 SYGVKD. The CDR3 sequence is 14 residues long. Trimming at V came to 6 bases and at J to 10 bases, leaving 5 bases not matched to a gene. The CDR3 region has the DNA TGTGCCATCAGGGGGACTAGCGGGAGTCGAGAGCAGTTCTTC. Encoded protein: CAIRGTSGSREQFF.

This sequence joins TRBV9 and TRBJ2-1, with 8 bases aligning to TRBD2. Germline V gene data show CDR1 as SGDLS and CDR2 as YYNGEE. The CDR3 is made up of 13 amino acids. Unmatched junction bases numbered 0, after V lost 1 base and J lost 6 bases. CDR3 loop: CASSVTSGNEQFF. CDR3 nucleotides: TGTGCCAGCAGCGTAACTAGCGGCAATGAGCAGTTCTTC.

The rearrangement links TRBV6-6 to TRBJ2-5; TRBD1 or TRBD2 may be the D gene (5 bases each). This CDR3 contains 15 residues. Per the germline V gene, CDR1 is MNHNY and CDR2 is SVGAGI (reference sequence). V was clipped by 4 bases and J by 5 bases, with 17 bases between them. Here the CDR3 DNA reads TGTGCCAGCAGTTGGGGGTGGGGGAGTTCGGAGACCCAGTACTTC. Protein: CASSWGWGSSETQYF.

This clone was seen a few times. The chain joins TRBV10-3 to TRBJ2-3; 10 nucleotides match TRBD2. Germline V gene sequence: CDR1 ENHRY, CDR2 SYGVKD. After removal of 5 bases from V and 4 bases from J, the junction contained 6 bases not matched to a gene. There are 15 residues in the CDR3. For the CDR3, the DNA is TGTGCCATCAGTCCCGGGACTAGCGATTCAGATACGCAGTATTTT. This encodes CAISPGTSDSDTQYF.

The J gene is TRBJ1-4, the V gene TRBV2, with 7 bases aligning to TRBD1. The V gene end was trimmed by 6 bases and the J gene end by 8 bases; junction bases not matched to a gene: 9. The CDR3 sequence is 14 residues long. Germline values: CDR1 SNHLY, CDR2 FYNNEI. The CDR3 sequence is CASRTGGGQEKLFF. CDR3 coding DNA: TGTGCCAGCAGGACGGGAGGGGGCCAAGAAAAACTGTTTTTT.

This chain connects TRBV5-6 to TRBJ2-2, with D hard to call. Trimming left V 0 bases short and J 0 bases short, with 9 bases between. This CDR3 is 16 amino acids long. Germline CDR1 and CDR2: SGHDT and YYEEEE. The CDR3 DNA reads TGTGCCAGCAGCTTGGGTATGGCGGCGAACACCGGGGAGCTGTTTTTT. This translates into CASSLGMAANTGELFF.

The gene calls are TRBV10-3 and TRBJ1-2; possible D gene TRBD1, 5 bases. The CDR3 sequence is 14 residues long. Trimming stripped 10 bases from V and 0 bases from J, with 15 bases between. Germline assignment: CDR1 ENHRY and CDR2 SYGVKD. The DNA for the CDR3 is TGTGCCACTTCAAGACAGAAAGCTAACTATGGCTACACCTTC. It codes for CATSRQKANYGYTF.

There are a few counts of this clone. The V call is TRBV7-9, the J call TRBJ2-7; 8 bases map to TRBD1. The CDR3 contains 12 residues. Germline lookup yields CDR1 SEHNR and CDR2 FQNEAQ (reference sequence). V shed 6 bases, J shed 6 bases, and the junction held 4 bases outside the gene matches. The DNA for the CDR3 is TGTGCCAGCAGTCGGACAGGGCGCGAGCAGTACTTC. Translating it yields CASSRTGREQYF.

The chain carries TRBV5-8 and TRBJ2-7; 11 nucleotides line up with TRBD1. Trimming cost V 5 bases and J 3 bases; bases outside gene matches: 7. Germline-derived CDR1 and CDR2 are SGHTS and YDEGEE. The CDR3 contains 15 residues. The CDR3 DNA follows: TGTGCCAGCAGTTACCGGGACAGGGGGTTCTACGAGCAGTACTTC. Its protein is CASSYRDRGFYEQYF.

This clone was observed once. V and J are TRBV9 and TRBJ2-1; 12 nucleotides align to TRBD2. The germline V gene encodes CDR1 SGDLS and CDR2 YYNGEE. This CDR3 has 18 residues. The J segment lost 4 bases and the V segment lost 0 bases, leaving 8 bases of the junction unmatched. The CDR3 loop reads CASSVGALAGGPYNEQFF. CDR3 DNA: TGTGCCAGCAGCGTAGGAGCTCTAGCGGGAGGGCCGTACAATGAGCAGTTCTTC.

The DNA of the CDR3 is TGCGCCAGCAGCTTTTTACTAGCGGGAGGGCCGGGTGAGCAGTACTTC. It encodes CASSFLLAGGPGEQYF. The chain combines TRBV5-1 with TRBJ2-7; 13 bases fit TRBD2. The CDR3 contains 16 residues. The V segment lost 2 bases and the J segment 7 bases; nucleotides outside the gene matches: 9. Per germline, CDR1 SGHRS and CDR2 YFSETQ.